The TCR beta chain under discussion was sequenced for a study of CD8 T cells in ankylosing spondylitis. Whole-study results and caveats: Certain motif variants had earlier been reported in reactive arthritis synovial fluid and blood.

Researchers built TCR beta libraries using quantitative 5'-RACE with molecular barcodes. TCRdb called the 5' RACE reads again in MiXCR, with one record for every CDR3 protein. Among hundreds of thousands of distinct CDR3 sequences, 8% to 10% were seen once, and the ten largest hold about 5%. This clonotype appeared many times. What it binds is not known. From germline, CDR1 is SGHTA and CDR2 FQGNSA. The V gene lost 1 base and the J gene lost 3 bases, with 7 bases spanning the gap. The CDR3 extends over 14 amino acids. The TCR sequence derives from a female donor with ankylosing spondylitis or in good health (not recorded which). The V and J genes are TRBV7-2 and TRBJ2-1; D call uncertain. Material for sequencing was blood, either unsorted or a sorted T cell fraction (not recorded which). The CDR3 loop is CASSLEDNYNEQFF. The CDR3 nucleotides read TGTGCCAGCAGCTTAGAAGACAACTACAATGAGCAGTTCTTC.